Reported below is one TCR beta chain. These data come from a study of control samples from healthy donors and cancer patients. TCRdb keeps only in-frame clones here, not all; method: immunoSEQ multiplex PCR. The top ten hold under 45% of the sample, which has about 46,000 clones, 88% seen once. The CDR3 spans 15 residues. Germline CDR1 MNHEY, CDR2 SVGAGI. V dropped 8 bases and J dropped 3; count of bases not matched to a gene: 9. The clonotype originates from a man aged 50 to 60 with head and neck cancer. The sequenced material came from PBMCs. This chain joins TRBV6-5 and TRBJ2-7; 11 nucleotides match TRBD1. Here the CDR3 reads CASRLSGQGVYEQYF. DNA of the CDR3: TGTGCCAGCCGCCTTTCGGGACAGGGGGTCTACGAGCAGTACTTC.